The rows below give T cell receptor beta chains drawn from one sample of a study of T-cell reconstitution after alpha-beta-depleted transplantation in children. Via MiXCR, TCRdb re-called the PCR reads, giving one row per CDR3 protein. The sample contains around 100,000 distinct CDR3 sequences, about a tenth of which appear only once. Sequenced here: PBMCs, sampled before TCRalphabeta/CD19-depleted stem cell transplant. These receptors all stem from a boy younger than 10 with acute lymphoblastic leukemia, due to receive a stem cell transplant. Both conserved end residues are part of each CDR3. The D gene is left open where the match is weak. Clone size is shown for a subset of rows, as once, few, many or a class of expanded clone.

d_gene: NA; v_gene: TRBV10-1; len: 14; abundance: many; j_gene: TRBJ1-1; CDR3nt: TGCGCCAGCAGTGCACATCAGGTTAACACTGAAGCTTTCTTT; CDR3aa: CASSAHQVNTEAFF
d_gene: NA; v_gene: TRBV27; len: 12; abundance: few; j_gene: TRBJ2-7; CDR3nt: TGTGCCAGCGGTACTAGATTCTACGAGCAGTACTTC; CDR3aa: CASGTRFYEQYF
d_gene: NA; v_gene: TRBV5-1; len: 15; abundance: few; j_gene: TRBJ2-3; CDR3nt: TGCGCCAGCAGCTTGTATACGGGACGACTCGATACGCAGTATTTT; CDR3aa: CASSLYTGRLDTQYF
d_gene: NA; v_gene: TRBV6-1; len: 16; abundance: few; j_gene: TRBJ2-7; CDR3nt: TGTGCCAGCAGATCCCGATTGGGGGACGGAGGTTACGAGCAGTACTTC; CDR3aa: CASRSRLGDGGYEQYF
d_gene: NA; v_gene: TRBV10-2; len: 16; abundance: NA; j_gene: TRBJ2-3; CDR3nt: TGCGCCAGCAGTCCACCCCTAGCGACTAGCACAGATACGCAGTATTTT; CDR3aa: CASSPPLATSTDTQYF
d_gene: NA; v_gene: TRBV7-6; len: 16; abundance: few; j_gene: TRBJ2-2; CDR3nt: TGTGCCAGCAGCTTAGGGAGTAGCGGCCACACCGGGGAGCTGTTTTTT; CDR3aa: CASSLGSSGHTGELFF
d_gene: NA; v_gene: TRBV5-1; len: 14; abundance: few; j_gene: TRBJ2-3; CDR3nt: TGCGCCAGCAGCTTGGCGGGATTCCCAGATACGCAGTATTTT; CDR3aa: CASSLAGFPDTQYF
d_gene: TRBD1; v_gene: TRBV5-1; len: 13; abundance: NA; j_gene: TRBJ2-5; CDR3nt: TGCGCCACCAGTTCGGGACAGGTGGAGACCCAGTACTTC; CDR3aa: CATSSGQVETQYF
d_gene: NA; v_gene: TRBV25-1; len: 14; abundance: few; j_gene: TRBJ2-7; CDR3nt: TGTGCCAGCAGTGTTCGAGACGGAGGGAACGAGCAGTACTTC; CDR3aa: CASSVRDGGNEQYF
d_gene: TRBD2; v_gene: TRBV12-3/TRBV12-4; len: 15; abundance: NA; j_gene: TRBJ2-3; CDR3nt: TGTGCCAGCAGATCTACTAGCGGGAGCACAGATACGCAGTATTTT; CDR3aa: CASRSTSGSTDTQYF
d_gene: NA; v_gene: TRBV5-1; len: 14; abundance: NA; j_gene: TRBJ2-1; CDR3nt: TGCGCCAGCAGCCTAAACGGGCCGGGCAATGAGCAGTTCTTC; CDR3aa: CASSLNGPGNEQFF
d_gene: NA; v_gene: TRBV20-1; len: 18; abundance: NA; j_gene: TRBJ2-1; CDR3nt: TGCAGTGCTAGAGGGGGATGGCGGGGGTTGACAGGCTACAATGAGCAGTTCTTC; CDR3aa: CSARGGWRGLTGYNEQFF
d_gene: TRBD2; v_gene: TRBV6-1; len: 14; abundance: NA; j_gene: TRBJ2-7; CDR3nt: TGTGCCAGCAGGCGGGATAGCGGGAGCTACGAGCAGTACTTC; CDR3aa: CASRRDSGSYEQYF
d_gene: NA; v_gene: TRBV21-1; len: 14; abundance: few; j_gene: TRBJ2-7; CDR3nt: TGTGCCAGCAGCAAAGCGCTCCGGGCCTACGAGCAGTACTTC; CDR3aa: CASSKALRAYEQYF
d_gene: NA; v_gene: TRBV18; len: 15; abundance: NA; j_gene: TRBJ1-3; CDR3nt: TGTGCCAGCTCACCTCGTTTGGAATCTGGAAACACCATATATTTT; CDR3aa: CASSPRLESGNTIYF
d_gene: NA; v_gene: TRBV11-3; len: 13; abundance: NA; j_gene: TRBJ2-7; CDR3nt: TGTGCCAGCAGCTTCCACAACTCCTACGAGCAGTACTTC; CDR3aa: CASSFHNSYEQYF
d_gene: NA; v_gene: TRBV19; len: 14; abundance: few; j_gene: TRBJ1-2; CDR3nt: TGTGCCAGTAACCAGGACGGCCTTAACTATGGCTACACCTTC; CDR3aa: CASNQDGLNYGYTF
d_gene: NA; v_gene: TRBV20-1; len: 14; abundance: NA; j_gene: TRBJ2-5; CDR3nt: TGCAGTGCTCCGGGGGCGCATGGAATTGAGACCCAGTACTTC; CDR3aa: CSAPGAHGIETQYF
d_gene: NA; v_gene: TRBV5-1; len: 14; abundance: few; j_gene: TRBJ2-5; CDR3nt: TGCGCCAGCAGCTGGTCCCCTCAGGGGGAGACCCAGTACTTC; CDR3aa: CASSWSPQGETQYF
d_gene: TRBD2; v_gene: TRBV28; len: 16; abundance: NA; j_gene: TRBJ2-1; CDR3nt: TGTGCCAGCAGTTCCCCCAATAGCGGGGCCCTCAGGGAGCAGTTCTTC; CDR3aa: CASSSPNSGALREQFF
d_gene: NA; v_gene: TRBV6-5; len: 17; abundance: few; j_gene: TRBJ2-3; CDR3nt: TGTGCCAGCAGTTACTCTTCGGCTAGACTAAGCACAGATACGCAGTATTTT; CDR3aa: CASSYSSARLSTDTQYF
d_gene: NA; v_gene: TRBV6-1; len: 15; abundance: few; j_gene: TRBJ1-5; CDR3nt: TGTGCCAGCAGGGATGGGTCAGGGCGCAATCAGCCCCAGCATTTT; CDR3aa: CASRDGSGRNQPQHF
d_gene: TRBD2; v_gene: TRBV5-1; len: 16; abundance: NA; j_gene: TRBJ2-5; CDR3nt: TGCGCCAGCAGCTTGGAACTAGCGGGAGAAGGAGAGACCCAGTACTTC; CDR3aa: CASSLELAGEGETQYF
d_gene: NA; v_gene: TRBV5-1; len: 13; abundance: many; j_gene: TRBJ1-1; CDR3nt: TGTGCCAGCAGCTTAGCTGGGAACACTGAAGCTTTCTTT; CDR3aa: CASSLAGNTEAFF
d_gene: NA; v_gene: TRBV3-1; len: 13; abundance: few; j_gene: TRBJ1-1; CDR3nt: TGTGCCAGCAGCCAGCAGGTTGGTACTGAAGCTTTCTTT; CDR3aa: CASSQQVGTEAFF
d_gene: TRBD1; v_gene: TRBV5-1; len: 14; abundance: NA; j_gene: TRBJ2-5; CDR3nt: TGCGCCAGCAGCCTAACAGGGGAAGGAGAGACCCAGTACTTC; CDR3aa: CASSLTGEGETQYF
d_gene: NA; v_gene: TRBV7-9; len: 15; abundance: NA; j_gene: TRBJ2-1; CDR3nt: TGTGCCAGCAGCGTCAGGGAGAGGTCCTACAATGAGCAGTTCTTC; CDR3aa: CASSVRERSYNEQFF
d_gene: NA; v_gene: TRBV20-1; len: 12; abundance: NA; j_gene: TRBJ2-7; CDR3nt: TGCAGTGCTCCTAGCGTTACGCACGAGCAGTACTTC; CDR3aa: CSAPSVTHEQYF